The next 15 T cell receptor beta chains were all read from a single sample in a study of T cell responses to AZD1222 COVID-19 vaccine. Some clones are missing from TCRdb's copy, which holds only in-frame ones; the method was immunoSEQ multiplex PCR. This sample has 130,000 or so clones, with 93% found just once. Material: peripheral blood, obtained on day 0 of AZD1222 vaccination. These receptors were obtained from an adult in good health.

This clone has only a few counts. This sequence joins TRBV6-1 and TRBJ1-5; a weak D match, TRBD1 (5 bases). Germline V gives CDR1 MNHNS, CDR2 SASEGT. The CDR3 length is 14 residues. The V end lost 2 bases, the J end lost 1 base, and 6 bases lay between the germline ends. CDR3 loop: CASSEWGSNQPQHF. The CDR3 DNA is TGTGCCAGCAGTGAATGGGGGAGCAATCAGCCCCAGCATTTT.

The V and J genes are TRBV11-3 and TRBJ2-2, with unresolved D. Germline V gene data show CDR1 as SGHNT and CDR2 as YENEEA. V lost 6 bases and J lost 0, with 5 bases in between. The CDR3 length is 13 residues. In nucleotides, the CDR3 is TGTGCCAGCAGTCGGGCGAACACCGGGGAGCTGTTTTTT. Translated, it gives CASSRANTGELFF.

V is TRBV4-2 and J is TRBJ2-3; D gene ambiguous. V was pared by 0 bases and J by 3 bases, with 10 bases between. CDR1 and CDR2 (germline): LGHNA, YNFKEQ. The CDR3 consists of 15 residues. CDR3: CASSQEGQATDTQYF. As DNA, the CDR3 is TGTGCCAGCAGCCAAGAGGGTCAAGCGACAGATACGCAGTATTTT.

The V call is TRBV27, the J call TRBJ2-1; possibly TRBD2 for D (5 bases). The CDR3 has 14 residues. Looked up from germline, CDR1 is MNHEY and CDR2 is SMNVEV (reference sequence). Trimming pared 1 base from V and 7 bases from J, leaving 11 bases between. The CDR3 region has the DNA TGTGCCAGCAGTTTATTGAGCGGAAAAAATGAGCAGTTCTTC. This encodes CASSLLSGKNEQFF.

Only a few counts were recorded for this clone. This rearrangement joins TRBV27 to TRBJ2-1; 10 nucleotides agree with TRBD2. CDR1 is MNHEY, CDR2 SMNVEV, per germline (reference sequence). CDR3 size: 17 residues. V shed 3 bases and J 6 bases; nucleotides not matched to a gene: 11. The CDR3 nucleotides read TGTGCCAGCAGTTTTGGTAGCGGGGGGACAGGTAGCAATGAGCAGTTCTTC. Its protein is CASSFGSGGTGSNEQFF.

This chain links TRBV9 with TRBJ1-6; no definite D call. There are 15 residues in the CDR3. V lost 5 bases, J lost 0 bases, and 9 bases lay in between. Germline V CDR1 and CDR2: SGDLS, YYNGEE. CDR3 bases: TGTGCCAGCAGTGCCAGAAGCTCCTATAATTCACCCCTCCACTTT. The encoded protein is CASSARSSYNSPLHF.

CDR3 DNA sequence: TGTGCCTGGAACCCTACGAATGAAAAACTGTTTTTT. This codes for CAWNPTNEKLFF. This rearrangement joins TRBV30 to TRBJ1-4, with unresolved D. CDR3 size: 12 residues. Germline CDR1 is GTSNPN and CDR2 is SVGIG (reference sequence). The V end lost 4 bases, the J end lost 5 bases, and 8 bases lay between the germline ends.

This chain joins TRBV6-5 and TRBJ2-7; 8 bases match TRBD1. The CDR3 sequence is 15 residues long. CDR1 is MNHEY, CDR2 SVGAGI, per germline. Losses at the gene ends were 2 bases for V and 5 bases for J; bases not matched to a gene: 8. Here the CDR3 reads CASSYTGQGANEQYF. The CDR3, as DNA: TGTGCCAGCAGTTACACAGGACAGGGAGCTAACGAGCAGTACTTC.

This sequence joins TRBV12-3 or TRBV12-4 and TRBJ1-4, with 7 positions matching TRBD1. The CDR3 has 13 amino acids. V lost 6 bases and J lost 5; bases outside the gene matches: 3. For the CDR3, the DNA is TGTGCCAGCAGCACGGGACAGAATGAAAAACTGTTTTTT. Amino acid sequence: CASSTGQNEKLFF.

The CDR3 DNA follows: TGTGCCAGCAGTGAAGTCGCAGTATCGAACACTGAAGCTTTCTTT. Translated: CASSEVAVSNTEAFF. The chain joins TRBV6-1 to TRBJ1-1; D gene uncertain. CDR3 length: 15 amino acids. Germline CDR1 MNHNS, CDR2 SASEGT. V lost 1 base and J lost 1, with 10 bases in between.

The chain is built from TRBV19 and TRBJ1-4; unclear D gene. Germline loops: CDR1 LNHDA, CDR2 SQIVND (reference sequence). V was pared by 3 bases and J by 8 bases, with 10 bases between. CDR3 size: 13 residues. CDR3 sequence: CASSINRVEKLFF. CDR3 coding DNA: TGTGCCAGTAGTATCAACAGAGTGGAAAAACTGTTTTTT.

CDR3 sequence (DNA): TGTGCCAGCAGCCCGACAGGGGATAATTCACCCCTCCACTTT. Amino acid sequence: CASSPTGDNSPLHF. The rearrangement links TRBV6-5 to TRBJ1-6; 8 bases are shared with TRBD1. Germline V gene sequence: CDR1 MNHEY, CDR2 SVGAGI. The CDR3 totals 14 residues. The V gene end was trimmed by 6 bases and the J gene end by 5 bases; junction bases not matched to a gene: 3.

This chain links TRBV20-1 with TRBJ2-3, with D possibly matching TRBD1 (6 bases). The CDR3 has 11 residues. In germline, CDR1 is DFQATT, CDR2 SNEGSKA (reference sequence). Trimming took 1 base from V and 8 from J, leaving 7 bases between them. CDR3 sequence: CSARVRGTQYF. Here the CDR3 DNA reads TGCAGTGCTAGAGTCAGGGGTACGCAGTATTTT.

The genes are TRBV5-1 and TRBJ2-7; D possibly matches TRBD1 or TRBD2 (5 bases each). The CDR3 contains 16 residues. Per the germline V gene, CDR1 is SGHRS and CDR2 is YFSETQ. V lost 2 bases and J 0 bases, leaving 15 bases between the germline ends. The CDR3 spells CASSFTGRGSSYEQYF. CDR3 bases: TGCGCCAGCAGCTTTACGGGACGAGGAAGCTCCTACGAGCAGTACTTC.

This chain connects TRBV5-1 to TRBJ2-3; D is uncertain. Germline-derived CDR1 and CDR2 are SGHRS and YFSETQ. The V end was cut by 7 bases, the J end by 2 bases, with 20 bases between. The CDR3 loop spans 16 amino acids. This CDR3 is CASRPGAEGHTDTQYF. CDR3 nucleotide sequence: TGCGCCAGCCGCCCGGGCGCAGAAGGCCACACAGATACGCAGTATTTT. The variable domain in full, completed from reference TRBV5-1 and TRBJ2-3, reads KAGVTQTPRYLIKTRGQQVTLSCSPISGHRSVSWYQQTPGQGLQFLFEYFSETQRNKGNFPGRFSGRQFSNSRSEMNVSTLELGDSALYLCASRPGAEGHTDTQYFGPGTRLTVL.